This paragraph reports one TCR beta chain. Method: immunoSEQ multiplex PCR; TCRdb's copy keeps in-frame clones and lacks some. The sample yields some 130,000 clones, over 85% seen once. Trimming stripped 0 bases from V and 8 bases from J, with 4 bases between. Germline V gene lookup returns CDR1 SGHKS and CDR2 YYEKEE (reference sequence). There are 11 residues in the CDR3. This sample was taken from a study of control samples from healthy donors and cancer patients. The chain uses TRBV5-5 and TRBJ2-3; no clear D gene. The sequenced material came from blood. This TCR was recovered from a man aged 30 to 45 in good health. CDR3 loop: CASSLVGTQYF. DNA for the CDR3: TGTGCCAGCAGCTTGGTAGGTACGCAGTATTTT.